Below, 31 T cell receptor beta chains from the same sample are listed, as sequenced in a study of beta chain features in type 1 diabetes. Whole-study findings and limits: Shortening that was moderate but significant affected the TCRB CDR3s of Type 1 diabetes patients in all four CD4+ subsets.

Sequenced material consisted of expressed TCRB transcripts (all of the isolated RNA was reverse transcribed). Method: immunoSEQ multiplex PCR; TCRdb's copy keeps in-frame clones and lacks some. The sample has around 710,000 clones, around 11% seen once; the top ten hold 0.09% to 0.15%. No cognate antigen is known for these TCRs. The sample consisted of naive CD4+ T cells from blood. The source is a man under 40 with type 1 diabetes.

This clone turned up a few times. This chain connects TRBV11-2 to TRBJ2-4; tentatively, D is TRBD2 (5 bases). Germline CDR1 reads SGHAT; CDR2 reads FQNNGV. Trimming removed 3 bases at V and 9 bases at J, with 18 bases between. CDR3 length: 15 amino acids. The CDR3 DNA reads as TGTGCCAGCAGCTTTCCGGGGTCACGATCGAGCATTCAGTACTTC. It is translated as CASSFPGSRSSIQYF.

The sample holds a few counts of this clone. This chain connects TRBV10-3 to TRBJ1-1; 12 bases line up with TRBD1. With V trimmed by 1 base and J by 10 bases, 1 base remained unmatched. The CDR3 has 13 residues. The germline V gene has CDR1 ENHRY and CDR2 SYGVKD. The CDR3 sequence: CAISEWGQGAAFF. DNA of the CDR3: TGTGCCATCAGTGAGTGGGGACAGGGGGCAGCTTTCTTT.

This clone has just a few counts. The chain couples TRBV7-2 to TRBJ2-3, with no clear D. V lost 5 bases and J 3 bases, leaving 9 bases between the germline ends. Germline V CDR1 and CDR2: SGHTA, FQGNSA. The CDR3 extends over 13 amino acids. Written as DNA, the CDR3 is TGTGCCAGCAGCCGACGTACGACAGATACGCAGTATTTT. It is translated as CASSRRTTDTQYF.

CDR3 nucleotide sequence: TGTGCCAGCAGCGAACAAGAAGCCAAAAACATTCAGTACTTC. Translation: CASSEQEAKNIQYF. The rearrangement uses TRBV11-1 and TRBJ2-4; D is unresolved. The CDR3 is made up of 14 amino acids. V shed 5 bases and J shed 0 bases, with 8 bases lying between them. The germline V gene has CDR1 SGHAT and CDR2 FQDESV (reference sequence).

The chain links TRBV14 to TRBJ1-2; TRBD1 matches at 10 bases. CDR1 SGHDN and CDR2 FVKESK come from the germline V gene. The CDR3 runs to 17 residues. J was trimmed by 4 bases and V by 4 bases; bases with no gene match: 12. Here the CDR3 reads CASSLSEDRGLGYGYTF. CDR3 bases: TGTGCCAGCAGCCTAAGTGAAGACAGGGGGCTTGGCTATGGCTACACCTTC. Complete variable domain (other parts from reference TRBV14 and TRBJ1-2): EAGVTQFPSHSVIEKGQTVTLRCDPISGHDNLYWYRRVMGKEIKFLLHFVKESKQDESGMPNNRFLAERTGGTYSTLKVQPAELEDSGVYFCASSLSEDRGLGYGYTFGSGTRLTVV.

V and J are TRBV6-5 and TRBJ2-7; TRBD1 matches 10 bases. V trimming: 7 bases; J trimming: 2 bases; junction bases outside the gene matches: 8. CDR1 and CDR2 from the germline V gene are MNHEY and SVGAGI. The CDR3 runs 15 residues. The CDR3 sequence is CASTPHGTGAYEQYF. The DNA for the CDR3 is TGTGCCAGCACACCCCACGGGACAGGGGCCTACGAGCAGTACTTC.

This sequence joins TRBV9 and TRBJ2-3; a possible D gene is TRBD2 (6 bases). Germline CDR1 SGDLS, CDR2 YYNGEE. Trimming removed 3 bases at V and 6 bases at J, with 14 bases between. This CDR3 has 14 residues. CDR3 residues: CASSARDFGDTQYF. The CDR3 DNA reads TGTGCCAGCAGCGCCCGGGACTTCGGGGATACGCAGTATTTT.

The chain links TRBV2 to TRBJ2-1, with 8 bases that match TRBD2. Germline V gives CDR1 SNHLY, CDR2 FYNNEI. V was clipped by 6 bases and J by 7 bases; unmatched bases: 8. The length of the CDR3 is 14 residues. CDR3 nucleotide sequence: TGTGCCAGCAGGCAGGGCGGGGGGCCGAATGAGCAGTTCTTC. As protein: CASRQGGGPNEQFF.

The J gene is TRBJ2-4, the V gene TRBV6-1, with TRBD1 matching 7 bases. J gave up 7 bases and V 2 bases, and 2 bases lay outside the gene matches. There are 13 residues in the CDR3. Germline values: CDR1 MNHNS, CDR2 SASEGT. CDR3 sequence reads: CASSESRGNIQYF. Written as DNA, the CDR3 is TGTGCCAGCAGTGAATCCAGGGGGAACATTCAGTACTTC.

This chain uses TRBV25-1 with TRBJ2-7, with 12 bases aligning to TRBD1. Per the germline V gene, CDR1 is MGHDK and CDR2 is SYGVNS. This CDR3 contains 15 residues. V lost 3 bases to trimming and J lost 3 bases; unmatched junction nucleotides: 3. The CDR3 is CASSEGTGGRYEQYF. CDR3 coding DNA: TGTGCCAGCAGTGAGGGGACAGGGGGCCGCTACGAGCAGTACTTC.

This chain connects TRBV6-5 to TRBJ1-1; the D gene is possibly TRBD1 (6 bases). This CDR3 is built from 14 residues. The V end was cut by 6 bases, the J end by 3 bases, with 14 bases between. Germline CDR1 and CDR2: MNHEY and SVGAGI. The CDR3 protein is CASRKGGGHTEAFF. The CDR3 region has the DNA TGTGCCAGCAGGAAAGGGGGGGGACACACTGAAGCTTTCTTT.

This clone was seen only a few times. This rearrangement joins TRBV9 to TRBJ2-5; no reliable D call. V lost 0 bases and J lost 5, with 8 bases in between. Germline lookup yields CDR1 SGDLS and CDR2 YYNGEE. This CDR3 comprises 13 residues. The CDR3 nucleotides are TGTGCCAGCAGCGTAGGAGAGCAGGAGACCCAGTACTTC. This sequence encodes CASSVGEQETQYF.

The chain couples TRBV7-6 to TRBJ1-6, with 7 positions matching TRBD1. The CDR3 runs to 14 residues. V lost 5 bases to trimming and J lost 7 bases; unmatched junction nucleotides: 5. Looked up from germline, CDR1 is SGHVS and CDR2 is FNYEAQ. The CDR3 coding sequence is TGTGCCAGCAGCCTGGGACAGTTGAATTCACCCCTCCACTTT. It codes for CASSLGQLNSPLHF.

In its sample, this clone was seen a few times. V gene TRBV2 combines with J gene TRBJ2-1; TRBD1 matches at 8 bases. The V and J ends lost 6 bases and 4 bases, in that order; junction bases with no gene match: 8. CDR3 length equals 15 residues. CDR1 SNHLY and CDR2 FYNNEI come from the germline V gene. CDR3: CASRSGTGTYNEQFF. The CDR3 nucleotides are TGTGCCAGCAGGTCAGGGACAGGTACTTACAATGAGCAGTTCTTC.

This clone was seen only a few times. The chain recombines TRBV7-2 with TRBJ1-1, with D uncertain. CDR3 length: 14 residues. V was shortened by 2 bases and J by 1 base, with 8 bases between the two germline ends. Germline values: CDR1 SGHTA, CDR2 FQGNSA. CDR3 bases: TGTGCCAGCAGCTTACAACAGCAGAACACTGAAGCTTTCTTT. It translates to CASSLQQQNTEAFF.

This clone was counted a few times. The J gene is TRBJ2-1, the V gene TRBV29-1; weak D call: TRBD1 (5 bases). The CDR3 consists of 12 residues. The V end was cut by 4 bases, the J end by 3 bases, with 7 bases between. Germline CDR1 is SQVTM and CDR2 is ANQGSEA. The CDR3 DNA is TGCAGCGTTGGGGGCAACTACAATGAGCAGTTCTTC. Translating it yields CSVGGNYNEQFF.

The chain uses TRBV29-1 and TRBJ2-5, with 7 positions matching TRBD1. The last part of the DNA fits TRBJ2-7 better; the J call may be wrong. Germline V gene sequence: CDR1 SQVTM, CDR2 ANQGSEA. The CDR3 consists of 14 residues. CDR3 amino acids: CSVAGTVSSYEQYF. Written as DNA, the CDR3 is TGCAGCGTAGCCGGGACAGTCAGCTCCTACGAGCAGTACTTC.

The V call is TRBV7-9, the J call TRBJ1-5; the match to TRBD1 covers 7 bases. CDR3 length: 14 amino acids. Trimming cost V 5 bases and J 8 bases; bases outside gene matches: 9. CDR1 is SEHNR, CDR2 FQNEAQ, per germline (reference sequence). The CDR3 region is CASSADRASEPQHF. CDR3 DNA sequence: TGTGCCAGCAGCGCCGACAGGGCCAGCGAGCCCCAGCATTTT.

This rearrangement joins TRBV7-2 to TRBJ1-2; possible D gene TRBD1, 5 bases. V lost 0 bases, J lost 10 bases, and 15 bases lay in between. The CDR3 is 14 amino acids. Germline lookup yields CDR1 SGHTA and CDR2 FQGNSA. Written as DNA, the CDR3 is TGTGCCAGCAGCTTAGCGGCAGGGCCAACAGACTACACCTTC. Protein product: CASSLAAGPTDYTF.

Comment on this clone: The same CDR3 arises from other DNA sequences in this sample as well. The chain links TRBV30 to TRBJ2-5, with D maybe TRBD2 (5 bases). Germline assignment: CDR1 GTSNPN and CDR2 SVGIG (reference sequence). Trimming took 3 bases from V and 4 from J, leaving 9 bases between them. The CDR3 totals 12 residues. CDR3 sequence: CAWSPRGETQYF. The CDR3 DNA sequence: TGTGCCTGGAGCCCCCGGGGAGAGACCCAGTACTTC.

In its sample, this clone was seen a few times. The chain uses TRBV7-9 and TRBJ1-6; D is perhaps TRBD1 (6 bases). Germline CDR1 and CDR2: SEHNR and FQNEAQ (reference sequence). The CDR3 is made up of 14 amino acids. V was cut by 5 bases and J by 9 bases, with 14 bases left in between. The CDR3 DNA sequence: TGTGCCAGCAGCCAACACAGGGATGCTTCACCCCTCCACTTT. Protein: CASSQHRDASPLHF.

This clone appeared a few times. The chain is built from TRBV4-3 and TRBJ2-3, with no clear D. Germline V gene lookup returns CDR1 LGHNA and CDR2 YSLEER. V lost 4 bases and J lost 2, with 7 bases in between. The CDR3 length is 13 residues. Here the CDR3 DNA reads TGCGCCAGCAGCCGTCAGTCCACAGATACGCAGTATTTT. It encodes CASSRQSTDTQYF.

In this sample, this clone turned up a few times. The rearrangement joins TRBV2 to TRBJ1-2; D is ambiguous. V gave up 7 bases and J gave up 7 bases, with 10 bases separating them. Per germline, CDR1 SNHLY and CDR2 FYNNEI. CDR3 length: 11 residues. CDR3 coding DNA: TGTGCCAGCAACATACAGATTGGCTACACCTTC. Its protein is CASNIQIGYTF.

The chain joins TRBV29-1 to TRBJ2-3; D is uncertain. From germline, CDR1 is SQVTM and CDR2 ANQGSEA. This CDR3 contains 12 residues. Between the trimmed V and J ends, which lost 3 bases and 0 bases, there was a span of 4 bases. Here the CDR3 reads CSVDVSTDTQYF. In nucleotides, the CDR3 is TGCAGCGTTGACGTTAGCACAGATACGCAGTATTTT.

This clone was counted a few times. The chain combines TRBV4-1 with TRBJ2-7; possible D gene TRBD1, 5 bases. This CDR3 contains 14 residues. Trimming left V 1 base short and J 3 bases short, with 10 bases between. The germline CDR1 and CDR2 sequences are MGHRA and YSYEKL. The CDR3 protein is CASSQVTTDYEQYF. The CDR3 nucleotides read TGCGCCAGCAGCCAAGTAACGACAGACTACGAGCAGTACTTC.

This clone was observed a handful of times. V is TRBV4-3 and J is TRBJ2-5, with D perhaps TRBD1 or TRBD2 (5 bases each). Trimming cost V 0 bases and J 2 bases, with 10 bases left between them. This CDR3 region has 15 residues. Germline V gene lookup returns CDR1 LGHNA and CDR2 YSLEER. CDR3 in amino acids: CASSQDWDEQETQYF. The CDR3 DNA reads as TGCGCCAGCAGCCAAGACTGGGACGAACAAGAGACCCAGTACTTC.

In regard to this clone: A junction end diverges from the germline sequence, so it may reflect a read error. The rearrangement links TRBV7-7 to TRBJ2-5; 13 bases fit TRBD2. CDR1 is SSHAT and CDR2 is FNYEAQ in the germline V gene (reference sequence). The CDR3 extends over 16 amino acids. CDR3 DNA sequence: TGTGCTAGCAGCCTGGGGACTAGCGGGGCTGTGGAGACCCAGTACTTC. This codes for CASSLGTSGAVETQYF. Supplemented by reference TRBV7-7 and TRBJ2-5, the full variable domain reads GAGVSQSPRYKVTKRGQDVTLRCDPISSHATLYWYQQALGQGPEFLTYFNYEAQPDKSGLPSDRFSAERPEGSISTLTIQRTEQRDSAMYRCASSLGTSGAVETQYFGPGTRLLVL.

The genes are TRBV25-1 and TRBJ2-7, with unresolved D. Germline values: CDR1 MGHDK, CDR2 SYGVNS. V lost 8 bases, J lost 3 bases, and 11 bases lay in between. The CDR3 contains 12 residues. The CDR3 region has the DNA TGTGCCAGCCGCTTCGCAGGCTACGAGCAGTACTTC. This translates into CASRFAGYEQYF.

This rearrangement joins TRBV7-2 to TRBJ2-3; TRBD2 matches at 7 bases. Per the germline V gene, CDR1 is SGHTA and CDR2 is FQGNSA. V gave up 2 bases and J gave up 3 bases; unmatched junction bases: 5. The CDR3 totals 15 residues. Written as DNA, the CDR3 is TGTGCCAGCAGCTTAAGGCTAGCGGAGACAGATACGCAGTATTTT. Translation gives CASSLRLAETDTQYF.

This chain uses TRBV9 with TRBJ2-3, with 10 bases identical to TRBD1. The CDR3 is made up of 17 amino acids. From germline, CDR1 is SGDLS and CDR2 YYNGEE. The trim removed 2 bases at V and 0 bases at J, leaving 6 bases unmatched. The CDR3 nucleotides read TGTGCCAGCAGCGTGCAGGACAGGGGGTTTAGCACAGATACGCAGTATTTT. It specifies CASSVQDRGFSTDTQYF.

Only a few counts were recorded for this clone. The CDR3, as DNA: TGTGCCAGCTCACCAGCGGGCGCTGGGGCCAACGTCCTGACTTTC. It translates to CASSPAGAGANVLTF. J is TRBJ2-6 and V is TRBV18; TRBD2 might be the D (5 bases). This CDR3 comprises 15 residues. From germline, CDR1 is KGHSH and CDR2 LQKENI. Trimming removed 2 bases from V and 2 bases from J, with 7 bases in between.